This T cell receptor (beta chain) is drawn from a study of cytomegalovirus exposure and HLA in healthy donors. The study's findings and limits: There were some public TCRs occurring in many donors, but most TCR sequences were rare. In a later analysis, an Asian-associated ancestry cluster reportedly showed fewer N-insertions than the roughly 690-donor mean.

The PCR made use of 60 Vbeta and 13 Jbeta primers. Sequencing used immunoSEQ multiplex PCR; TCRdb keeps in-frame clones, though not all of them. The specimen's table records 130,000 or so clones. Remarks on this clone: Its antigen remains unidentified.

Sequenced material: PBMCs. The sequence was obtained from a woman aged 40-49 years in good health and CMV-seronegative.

CDR3 loop: CASSPPVGAGQDGYTF. The CDR3 DNA sequence: TGTGCCAGCTCACCACCGGTTGGTGCAGGGCAGGATGGCTACACCTTC. The rearrangement joins TRBV18 to TRBJ1-2, with a tentative D call TRBD1 (5 bases). Trimming cost V 0 bases and J 6 bases, with 17 bases left between them. Per germline, CDR1 KGHSH and CDR2 LQKENI. This CDR3 has 16 amino acids.